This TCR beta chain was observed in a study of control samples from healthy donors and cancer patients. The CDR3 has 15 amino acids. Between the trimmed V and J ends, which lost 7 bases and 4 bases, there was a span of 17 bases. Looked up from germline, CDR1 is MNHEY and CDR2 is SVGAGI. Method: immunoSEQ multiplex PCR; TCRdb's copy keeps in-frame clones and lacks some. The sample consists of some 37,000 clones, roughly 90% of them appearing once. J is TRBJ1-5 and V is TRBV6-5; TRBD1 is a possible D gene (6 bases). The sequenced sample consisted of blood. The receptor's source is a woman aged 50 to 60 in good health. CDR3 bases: TGTGCCAGCAAGGGGGACCCGGAATTTAATCAGCCCCAGCATTTT. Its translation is CASKGDPEFNQPQHF.